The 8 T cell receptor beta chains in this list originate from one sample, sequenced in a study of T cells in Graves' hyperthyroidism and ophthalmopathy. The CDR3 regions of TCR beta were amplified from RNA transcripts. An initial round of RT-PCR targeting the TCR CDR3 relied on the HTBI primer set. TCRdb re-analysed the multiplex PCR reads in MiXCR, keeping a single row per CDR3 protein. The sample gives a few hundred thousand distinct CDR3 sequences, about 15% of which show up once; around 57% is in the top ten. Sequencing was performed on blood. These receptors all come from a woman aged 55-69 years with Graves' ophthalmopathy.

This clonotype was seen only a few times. The CDR3 loop is CSVEDWGLSGTGELFF. For the CDR3, the DNA is TGCAGCGTTGAAGACTGGGGACTATCGGGGACCGGGGAGCTGTTTTTT. This rearrangement joins TRBV29-1 to TRBJ2-2; 7 bases map to TRBD2. Germline CDR1 is SQVTM and CDR2 is ANQGSEA. The CDR3 loop spans 16 amino acids. V gave up 0 bases and J gave up 5 bases; unmatched junction bases: 9.

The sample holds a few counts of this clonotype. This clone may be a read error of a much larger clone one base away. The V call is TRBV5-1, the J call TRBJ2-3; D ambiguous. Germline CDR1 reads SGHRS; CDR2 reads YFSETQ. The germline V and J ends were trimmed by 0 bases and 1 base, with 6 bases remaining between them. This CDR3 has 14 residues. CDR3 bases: TGCGCCAGCAGCTTGGCCATGGGCACAGATACGCAGTATTTT. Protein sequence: CASSLAMGTDTQYF.

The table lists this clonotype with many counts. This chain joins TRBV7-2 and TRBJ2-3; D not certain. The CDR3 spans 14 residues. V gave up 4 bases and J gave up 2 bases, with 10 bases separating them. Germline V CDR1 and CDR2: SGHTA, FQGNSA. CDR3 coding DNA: TGTGCCAGCAGCTCGATGCAAAACACAGATACGCAGTATTTT. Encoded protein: CASSSMQNTDTQYF.

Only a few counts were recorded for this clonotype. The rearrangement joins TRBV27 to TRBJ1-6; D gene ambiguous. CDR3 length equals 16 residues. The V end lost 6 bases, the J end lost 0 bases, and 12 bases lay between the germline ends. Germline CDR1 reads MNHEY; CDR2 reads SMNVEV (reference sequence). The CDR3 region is CASSPVRPSYNSPLHF. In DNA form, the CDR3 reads TGTGCCAGCAGCCCCGTTCGACCCTCCTATAATTCACCCCTCCACTTT.

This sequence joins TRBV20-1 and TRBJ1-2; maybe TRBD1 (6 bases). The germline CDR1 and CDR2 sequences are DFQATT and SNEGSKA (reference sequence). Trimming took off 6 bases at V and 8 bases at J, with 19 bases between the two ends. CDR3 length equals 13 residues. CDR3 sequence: CSAEGGPGEGYTF. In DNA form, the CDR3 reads TGCAGTGCCGAGGGGGGTCCAGGGGAAGGCTACACCTTC.

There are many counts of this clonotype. The CDR3 region is CATSTTLQGAGQPQHF. CDR3 nucleotides: TGTGCCACCAGCACAACCTTACAGGGGGCAGGACAGCCCCAGCATTTT. The V gene is TRBV15, the J gene TRBJ1-5; TRBD1 aligns across 9 bases. V dropped 4 bases and J dropped 7; count of bases not matched to a gene: 11. From germline, CDR1 is LNHNV and CDR2 YYDKDF (reference sequence). The CDR3 has 16 amino acids.

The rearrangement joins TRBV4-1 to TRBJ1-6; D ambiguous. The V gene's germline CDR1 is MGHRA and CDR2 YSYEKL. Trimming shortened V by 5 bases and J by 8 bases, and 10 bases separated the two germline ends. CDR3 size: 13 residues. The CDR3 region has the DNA TGCGCCAGCAGCACACGGGTAGATTCACCCCTCCACTTT. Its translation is CASSTRVDSPLHF.

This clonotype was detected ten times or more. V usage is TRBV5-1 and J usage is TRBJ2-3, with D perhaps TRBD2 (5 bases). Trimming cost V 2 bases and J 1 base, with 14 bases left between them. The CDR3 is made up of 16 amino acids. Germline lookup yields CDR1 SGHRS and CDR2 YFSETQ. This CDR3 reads CASSFTGGSRTDTQYF. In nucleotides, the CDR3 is TGCGCCAGCAGCTTTACGGGTGGGAGCCGCACAGATACGCAGTATTTT.